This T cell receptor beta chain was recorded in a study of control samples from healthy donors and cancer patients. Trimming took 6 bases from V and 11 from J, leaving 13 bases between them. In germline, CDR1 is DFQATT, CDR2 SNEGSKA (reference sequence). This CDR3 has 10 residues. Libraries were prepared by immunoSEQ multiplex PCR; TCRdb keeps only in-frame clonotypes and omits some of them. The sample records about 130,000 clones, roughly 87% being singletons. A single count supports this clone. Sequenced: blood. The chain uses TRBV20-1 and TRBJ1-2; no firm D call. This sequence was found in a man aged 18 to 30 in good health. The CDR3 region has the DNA TGCAGTGCCGCCCCACAGCGGTACACCTTC. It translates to CSAAPQRYTF.